The 9 T cell receptor beta chains in this list originate from one sample, sequenced in a study of T cells expressing NK-cell markers. TCRdb reprocessed the 5' RACE reads, with one entry per CDR3 protein and no DNA. This listing includes roughly 350,000 distinct CDR3 sequences. The sequencing input was blood T cells: a sorted CD56 or NKG2C T cell subset, CD4+ or CD8+ T cells, or bulk PBMC T cells (not recorded which). These receptors were taken from a man aged 18-70 years in good health.

CDR3 in amino acids: CASSITSGIQPQHF. The chain employs TRBV19 and TRBJ1-5; TCRdb outputs TRBD1, but without DNA this stays unchecked. CDR3 size: 14 residues. Germline values: CDR1 LNHDA, CDR2 SQIVND (reference sequence).

The chain combines TRBV12-3 or TRBV12-4 with TRBJ1-2. The CDR3 loop spans 13 amino acids. The CDR3 sequence: CASSFGRNYGYTF.

The chain uses TRBV20-1 and TRBJ2-7; the D call of TRBD2 rests on TCRdb alone, since no DNA is present to check it. This CDR3 spans 14 amino acids. Looked up from germline, CDR1 is DFQATT and CDR2 is SNEGSKA (reference sequence). This chain's CDR3 is CSAIPGQAGDEQYF.

V and J are TRBV27 and TRBJ2-7; the D gene TCRdb calls, TRBD1, cannot be checked with no DNA. From germline, CDR1 is MNHEY and CDR2 SMNVEV (reference sequence). The CDR3 sequence is 16 residues long. The CDR3: CASRALGGAVGYEQYF.

The chain has TRBV20-1 and TRBJ2-7; the TCRdb D gene call, TRBD1, has no DNA to confirm it. The CDR3 length is 14 residues. Germline loops: CDR1 DFQATT, CDR2 SNEGSKA (reference sequence). The CDR3 spells CSASLSGGQYEQYF.

This sequence joins TRBV20-1 and TRBJ1-5. Germline lookup yields CDR1 DFQATT and CDR2 SNEGSKA (reference sequence). CDR3 length: 13 amino acids. CDR3 loop: CSARGQVYQPQHF.

The chain uses TRBV15 and TRBJ1-1; TCRdb's D call, TRBD1, is unchecked because there is no DNA. The CDR3 consists of 15 residues. CDR1 is LNHNV and CDR2 is YYDKDF in the germline V gene (reference sequence). CDR3 loop: CATKGTVLPTTEAFF.

This chain uses TRBV7-9 with TRBJ1-1; with no DNA, the TCRdb D assignment of TRBD1 cannot be verified. CDR1 SEHNR and CDR2 FQNEAQ come from the germline V gene (reference sequence). The CDR3 sequence is 13 residues long. The CDR3 spells CASSRQGSLEAFF.

V is TRBV18 and J is TRBJ2-3; without DNA, the TCRdb call of TRBD1 cannot be checked. The CDR3 length is 14 residues. In germline, CDR1 is KGHSH, CDR2 LQKENI. Here the CDR3 reads CASFDRGQTDTQYF.